A selection of T cell receptor beta chains follows, all from one sample in a study of T-cell reconstitution after alpha-beta-depleted transplantation in children. TCRdb re-called the PCR reads through MiXCR, storing one row per CDR3 protein. The sample lists about 580,000 distinct CDR3 sequences, roughly 23% seen once, with about 14% in the top ten. Source: PBMCs, mostly from graft donor cells, taken 360 days after TCRalphabeta/CD19-depleted stem cell transplant. All receptors derive from a boy in the first two years of life who had a stem cell transplant for acute myeloid leukemia, so the T cells may come from the graft donor. Each CDR3 is given with its conserved first and last residue. The D gene is left open where the match is weak. A row's size may be missing; if present it is once, few, many or a size class.

>.|TRBV4-3|.|TRBJ2-7
CASSQEYSYEQYF
TGCGCCAGCAGCCAAGAGTACTCCTACGAGCAGTACTTC
>TRBD1|TRBV7-2|few|TRBJ2-3
CASSSNRGGTDTQYF
TGTGCCAGCAGTTCTAACAGGGGTGGTACAGATACGCAGTATTTT
>TRBD1|TRBV12-3/TRBV12-4|many|TRBJ1-6
CASSLRGQGNSPLHF
TGTGCCAGCAGTTTAAGGGGACAGGGCAATTCACCCCTCCACTTT
>.|TRBV30|many|TRBJ2-7
CAWSVAYEQYF
TGTGCCTGGAGTGTGGCATACGAGCAGTACTTC
>.|TRBV5-6|many|TRBJ1-1
CASSLGPGRGTAEAFF
TGTGCCAGCAGCTTGGGCCCCGGGAGGGGGACTGCTGAAGCTTTCTTT
>.|TRBV6-5|few|TRBJ1-1
CASSSELNTEAFF
TGTGCCAGCAGTTCGGAGCTGAACACTGAAGCTTTCTTT
>.|TRBV12-3/TRBV12-4|many|TRBJ1-6
CASSLDYSPLHF
TGTGCCAGCAGTTTGGATTATTCACCCCTCCACTTT
>TRBD1|TRBV6-5|.|TRBJ1-2
CASSRTGADYGYTF
TGTGCCAGCAGCCGAACAGGGGCGGACTATGGCTACACCTTC
>.|TRBV12-3/TRBV12-4|few|TRBJ2-7
CASSTDRPSVYEQYF
TGTGCCAGCAGTACGGACAGACCGTCCGTCTACGAGCAGTACTTC
>.|TRBV25-1|few|TRBJ2-5
CASSAWEPNRGGIQETQYF
TGTGCCAGCAGTGCCTGGGAACCCAACAGGGGAGGAATCCAAGAGACCCAGTACTTC
>.|TRBV12-3/TRBV12-4|many|TRBJ1-5
CASRPQAGWGNQPQHF
TGTGCCAGCAGACCTCAGGCAGGGTGGGGCAATCAGCCCCAGCATTTT
>TRBD1|TRBV28|few|TRBJ1-2
CASNPTWTGASRTF
TGTGCCAGCAACCCCACCTGGACAGGGGCGTCGCGCACCTTC
>.|TRBV18|.|TRBJ1-5
CASSPRVRADGNQPQHF
TGTGCCAGCTCACCACGGGTTAGGGCTGATGGCAATCAGCCCCAGCATTTT
>TRBD2|TRBV4-1|.|TRBJ2-2
CASSQTSGVTGELFF
TGCGCCAGCAGCCAGACTAGCGGAGTTACCGGGGAGCTGTTTTTT
>.|TRBV20-1|.|TRBJ2-2
CSARPGNPNTGELFF
TGCAGTGCTAGACCAGGGAACCCTAACACCGGGGAGCTGTTTTTT
>.|TRBV29-1|many|TRBJ2-3
CSVDQFTDTQYF
TGCAGCGTTGACCAGTTCACAGATACGCAGTATTTT
>.|TRBV12-3/TRBV12-4|many|TRBJ1-6
CASSFWVVNSPLHF
TGTGCCAGCAGTTTTTGGGTTGTGAATTCACCCCTCCACTTT
>.|TRBV12-3/TRBV12-4|.|TRBJ2-5
CASSSRRNKETQYF
TGTGCCAGCAGTTCTCGTCGGAACAAAGAGACCCAGTACTTC
>TRBD1|TRBV12-3/TRBV12-4|many|TRBJ1-6
CASSSGQSDNSPLHF
TGTGCCAGCAGTTCGGGACAGAGCGATAATTCACCCCTCCACTTT
>TRBD1|TRBV6-1|many|TRBJ2-7
CASSSGQGPSYEQYF
TGTGCCAGCAGCTCCGGACAGGGACCTTCCTACGAGCAGTACTTC
>TRBD2|TRBV20-1|many|TRBJ2-1
CSARLFGLAGNYNEQFF
TGCAGTGCTAGACTTTTCGGACTAGCGGGGAATTACAATGAGCAGTTCTTC
>.|TRBV6-1|.|TRBJ2-4
CASRGGAGDIQYF
TGTGCCAGCAGGGGGGGAGCCGGAGACATTCAGTACTTC
>.|TRBV2|.|TRBJ1-5
CASRVDSPGSNQPQHF
TGTGCCAGCAGGGTCGACAGTCCGGGTAGCAATCAGCCCCAGCATTTT
>TRBD2|TRBV9|.|TRBJ2-3
CASSVATGLAEHTQYF
TGTGCCAGCAGCGTAGCTACGGGACTAGCGGAACATACGCAGTATTTT